This T cell receptor (beta chain) originates from a study of cytomegalovirus exposure and HLA in healthy donors. Profiling relied on immunoSEQ multiplex PCR, and the TCRdb table lists in-frame clones only, not all of them. The profile shows about 180,000 clones, around nine tenths of them singletons. This CDR3 region has 12 residues. V lost 0 bases and J 9 bases, leaving 6 bases between the germline ends. Germline V gives CDR1 LGHNA, CDR2 YSLEER. The sequence derives from a man in his late teens or twenties in good health and CMV-seropositive. The sequenced sample was PBMCs. This rearrangement joins TRBV4-3 to TRBJ2-4; D possibly corresponds to TRBD1 (5 bases). The CDR3 is CASSQDRAIQYF. CDR3 in DNA: TGCGCCAGCAGCCAAGACAGGGCCATTCAGTACTTC.